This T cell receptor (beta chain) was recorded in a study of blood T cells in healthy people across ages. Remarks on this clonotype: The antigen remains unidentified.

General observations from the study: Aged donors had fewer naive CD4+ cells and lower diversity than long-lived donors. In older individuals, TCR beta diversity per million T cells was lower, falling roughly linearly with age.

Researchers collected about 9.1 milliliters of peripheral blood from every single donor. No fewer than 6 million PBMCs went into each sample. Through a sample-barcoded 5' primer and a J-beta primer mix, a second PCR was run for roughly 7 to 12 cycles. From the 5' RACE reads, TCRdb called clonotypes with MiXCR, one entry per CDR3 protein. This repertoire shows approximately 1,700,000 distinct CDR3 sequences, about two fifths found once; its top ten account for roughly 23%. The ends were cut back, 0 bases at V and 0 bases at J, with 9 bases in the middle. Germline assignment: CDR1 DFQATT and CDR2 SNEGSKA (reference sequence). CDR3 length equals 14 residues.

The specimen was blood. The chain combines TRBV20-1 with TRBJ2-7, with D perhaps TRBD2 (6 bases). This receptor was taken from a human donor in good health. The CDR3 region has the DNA TGCAGTGCTAGAGATCGGGACTTCTCCTACGAGCAGTACTTC. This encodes CSARDRDFSYEQYF.